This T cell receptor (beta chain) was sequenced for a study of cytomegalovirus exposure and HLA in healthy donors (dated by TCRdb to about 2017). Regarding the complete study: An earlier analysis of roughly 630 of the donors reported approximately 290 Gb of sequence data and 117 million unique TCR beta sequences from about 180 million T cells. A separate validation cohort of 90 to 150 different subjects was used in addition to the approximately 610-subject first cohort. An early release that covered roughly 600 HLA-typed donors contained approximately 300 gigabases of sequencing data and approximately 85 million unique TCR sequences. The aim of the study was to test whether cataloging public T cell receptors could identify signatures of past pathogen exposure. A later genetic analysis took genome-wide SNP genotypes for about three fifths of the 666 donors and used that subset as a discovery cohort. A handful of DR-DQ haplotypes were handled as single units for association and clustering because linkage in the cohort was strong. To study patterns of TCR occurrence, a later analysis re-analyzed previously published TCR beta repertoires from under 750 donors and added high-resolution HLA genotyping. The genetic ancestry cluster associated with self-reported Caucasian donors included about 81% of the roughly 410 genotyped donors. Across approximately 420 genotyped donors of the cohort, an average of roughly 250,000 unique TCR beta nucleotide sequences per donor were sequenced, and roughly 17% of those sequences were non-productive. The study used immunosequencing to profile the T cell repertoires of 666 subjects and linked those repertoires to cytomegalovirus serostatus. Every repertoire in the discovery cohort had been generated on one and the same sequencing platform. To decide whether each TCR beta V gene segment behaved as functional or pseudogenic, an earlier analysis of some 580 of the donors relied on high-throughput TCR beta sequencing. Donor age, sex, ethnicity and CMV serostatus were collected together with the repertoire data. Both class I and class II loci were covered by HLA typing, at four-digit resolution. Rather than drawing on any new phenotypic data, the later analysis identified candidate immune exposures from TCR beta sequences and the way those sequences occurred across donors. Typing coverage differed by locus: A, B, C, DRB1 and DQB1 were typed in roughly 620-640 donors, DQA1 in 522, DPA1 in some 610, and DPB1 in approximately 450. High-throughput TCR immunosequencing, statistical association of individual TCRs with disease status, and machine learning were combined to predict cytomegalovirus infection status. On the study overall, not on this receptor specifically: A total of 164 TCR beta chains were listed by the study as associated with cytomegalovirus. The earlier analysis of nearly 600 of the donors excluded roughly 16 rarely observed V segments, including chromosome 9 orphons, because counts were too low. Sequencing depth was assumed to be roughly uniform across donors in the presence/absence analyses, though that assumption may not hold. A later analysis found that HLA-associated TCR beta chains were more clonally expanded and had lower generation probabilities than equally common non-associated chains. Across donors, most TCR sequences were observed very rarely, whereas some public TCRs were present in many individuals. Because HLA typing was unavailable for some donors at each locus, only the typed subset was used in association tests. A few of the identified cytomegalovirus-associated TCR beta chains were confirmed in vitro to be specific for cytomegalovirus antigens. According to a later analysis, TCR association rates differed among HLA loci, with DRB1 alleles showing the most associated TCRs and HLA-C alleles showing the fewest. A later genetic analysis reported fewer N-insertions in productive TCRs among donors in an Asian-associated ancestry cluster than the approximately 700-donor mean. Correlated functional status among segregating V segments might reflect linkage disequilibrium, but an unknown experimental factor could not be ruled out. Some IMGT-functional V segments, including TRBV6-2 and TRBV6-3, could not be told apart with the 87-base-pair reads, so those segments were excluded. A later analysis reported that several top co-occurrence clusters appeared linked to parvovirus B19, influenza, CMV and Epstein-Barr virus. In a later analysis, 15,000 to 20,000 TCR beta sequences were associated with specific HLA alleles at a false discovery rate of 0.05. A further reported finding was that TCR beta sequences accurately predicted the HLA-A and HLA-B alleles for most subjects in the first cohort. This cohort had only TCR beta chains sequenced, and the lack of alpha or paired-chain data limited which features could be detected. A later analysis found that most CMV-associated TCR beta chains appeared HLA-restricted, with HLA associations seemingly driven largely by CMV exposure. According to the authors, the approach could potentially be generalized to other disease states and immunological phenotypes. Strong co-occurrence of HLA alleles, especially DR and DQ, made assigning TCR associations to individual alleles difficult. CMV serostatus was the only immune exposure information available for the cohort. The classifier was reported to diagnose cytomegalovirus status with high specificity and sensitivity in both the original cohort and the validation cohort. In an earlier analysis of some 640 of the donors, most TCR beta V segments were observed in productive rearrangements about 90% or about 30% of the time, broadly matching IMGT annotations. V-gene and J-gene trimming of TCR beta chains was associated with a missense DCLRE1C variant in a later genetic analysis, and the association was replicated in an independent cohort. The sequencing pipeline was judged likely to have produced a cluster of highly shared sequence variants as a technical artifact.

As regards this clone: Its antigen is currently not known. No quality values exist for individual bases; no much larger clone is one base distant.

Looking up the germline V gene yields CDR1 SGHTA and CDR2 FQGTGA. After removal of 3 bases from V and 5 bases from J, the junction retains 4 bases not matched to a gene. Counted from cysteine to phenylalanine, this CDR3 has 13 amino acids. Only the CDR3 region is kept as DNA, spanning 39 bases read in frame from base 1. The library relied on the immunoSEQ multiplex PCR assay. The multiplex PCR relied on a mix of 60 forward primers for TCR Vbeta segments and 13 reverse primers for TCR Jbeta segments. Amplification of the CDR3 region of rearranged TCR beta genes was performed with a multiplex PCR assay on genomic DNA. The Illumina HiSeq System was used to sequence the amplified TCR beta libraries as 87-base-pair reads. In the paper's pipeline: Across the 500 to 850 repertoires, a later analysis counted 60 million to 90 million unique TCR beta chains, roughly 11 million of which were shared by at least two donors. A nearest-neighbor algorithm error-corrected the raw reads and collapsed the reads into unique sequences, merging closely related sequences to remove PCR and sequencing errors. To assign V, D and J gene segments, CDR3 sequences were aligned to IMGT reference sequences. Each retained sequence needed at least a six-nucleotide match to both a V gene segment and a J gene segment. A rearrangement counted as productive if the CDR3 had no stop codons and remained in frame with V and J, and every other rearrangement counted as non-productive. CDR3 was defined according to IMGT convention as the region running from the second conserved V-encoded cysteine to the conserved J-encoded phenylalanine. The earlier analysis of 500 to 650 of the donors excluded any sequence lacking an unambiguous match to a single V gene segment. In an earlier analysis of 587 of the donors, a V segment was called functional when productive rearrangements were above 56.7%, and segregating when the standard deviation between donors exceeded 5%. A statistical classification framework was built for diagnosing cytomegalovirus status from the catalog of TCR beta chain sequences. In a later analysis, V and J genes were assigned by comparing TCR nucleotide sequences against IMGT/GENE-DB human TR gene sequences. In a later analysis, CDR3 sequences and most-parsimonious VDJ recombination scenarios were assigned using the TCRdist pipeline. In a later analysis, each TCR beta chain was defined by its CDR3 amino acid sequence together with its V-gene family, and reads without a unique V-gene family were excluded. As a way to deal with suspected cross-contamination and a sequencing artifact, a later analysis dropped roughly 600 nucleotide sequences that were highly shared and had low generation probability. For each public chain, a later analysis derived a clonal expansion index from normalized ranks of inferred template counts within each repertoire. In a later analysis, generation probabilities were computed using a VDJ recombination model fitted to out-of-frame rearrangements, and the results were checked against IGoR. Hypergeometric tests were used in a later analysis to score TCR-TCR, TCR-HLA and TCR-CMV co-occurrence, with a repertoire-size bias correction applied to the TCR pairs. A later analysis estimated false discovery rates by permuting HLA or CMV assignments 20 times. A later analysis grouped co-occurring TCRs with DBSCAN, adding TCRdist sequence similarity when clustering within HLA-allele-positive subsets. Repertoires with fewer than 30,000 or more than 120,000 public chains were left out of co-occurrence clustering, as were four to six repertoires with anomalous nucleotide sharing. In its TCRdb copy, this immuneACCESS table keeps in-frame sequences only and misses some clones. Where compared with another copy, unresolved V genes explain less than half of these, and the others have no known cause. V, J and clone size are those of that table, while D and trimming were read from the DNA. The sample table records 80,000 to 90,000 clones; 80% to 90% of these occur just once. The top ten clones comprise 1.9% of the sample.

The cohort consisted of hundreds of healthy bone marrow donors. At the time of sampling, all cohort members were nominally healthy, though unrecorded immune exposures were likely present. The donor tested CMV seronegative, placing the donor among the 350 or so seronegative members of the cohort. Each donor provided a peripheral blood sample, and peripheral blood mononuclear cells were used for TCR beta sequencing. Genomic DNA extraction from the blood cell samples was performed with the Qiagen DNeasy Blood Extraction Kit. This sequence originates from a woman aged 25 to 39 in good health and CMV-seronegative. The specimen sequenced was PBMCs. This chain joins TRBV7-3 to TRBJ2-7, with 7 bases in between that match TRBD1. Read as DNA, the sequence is TGTGCCAGCAGCTTGACAGGGACCGACGAGCAGTACTTC. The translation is CASSLTGTDEQYF.